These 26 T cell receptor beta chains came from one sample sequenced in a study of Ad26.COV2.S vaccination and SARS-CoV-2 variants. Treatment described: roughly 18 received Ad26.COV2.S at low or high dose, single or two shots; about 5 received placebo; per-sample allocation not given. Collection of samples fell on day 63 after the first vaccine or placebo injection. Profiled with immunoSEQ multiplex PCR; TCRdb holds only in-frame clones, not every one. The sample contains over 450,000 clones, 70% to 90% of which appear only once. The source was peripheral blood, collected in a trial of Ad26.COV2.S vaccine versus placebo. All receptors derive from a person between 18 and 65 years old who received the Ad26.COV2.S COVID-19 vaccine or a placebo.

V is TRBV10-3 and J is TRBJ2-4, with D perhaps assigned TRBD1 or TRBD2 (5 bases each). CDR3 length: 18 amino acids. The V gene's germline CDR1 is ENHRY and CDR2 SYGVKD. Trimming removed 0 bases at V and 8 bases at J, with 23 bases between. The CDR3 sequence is CAISESRDGQGQRDIQYF. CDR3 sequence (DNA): TGTGCCATCAGTGAGTCCCGGGACGGCCAGGGTCAAAGGGACATTCAGTACTTC.

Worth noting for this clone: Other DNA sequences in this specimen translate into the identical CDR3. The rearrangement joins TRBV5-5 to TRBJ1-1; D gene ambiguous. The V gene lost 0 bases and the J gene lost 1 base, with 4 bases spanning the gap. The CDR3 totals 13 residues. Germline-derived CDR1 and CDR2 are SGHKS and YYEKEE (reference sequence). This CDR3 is CASSLGPNTEAFF. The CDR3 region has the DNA TGTGCCAGCAGCTTGGGGCCGAACACTGAAGCTTTCTTT.

The CDR3 loop reads CASSFQGALEKLFF. In DNA form, the CDR3 reads TGTGCCAGCAGCTTCCAGGGGGCGCTTGAAAAACTGTTTTTT. This chain connects TRBV5-8 to TRBJ1-4; 8 positions agree with TRBD1. The trim removed 2 bases at V and 7 bases at J, leaving 4 bases unmatched. The CDR3 contains 14 residues. The germline gives CDR1 SGHTS, CDR2 YDEGEE.

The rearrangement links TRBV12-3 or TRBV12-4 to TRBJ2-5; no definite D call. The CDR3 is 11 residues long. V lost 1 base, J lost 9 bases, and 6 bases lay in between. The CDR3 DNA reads TGTGCCAGCAGTTTAGATTGGGCCCAGTACTTC. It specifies CASSLDWAQYF.

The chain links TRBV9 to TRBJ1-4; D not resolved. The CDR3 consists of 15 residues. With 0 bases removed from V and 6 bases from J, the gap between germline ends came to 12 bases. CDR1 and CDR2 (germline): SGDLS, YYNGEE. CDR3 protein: CASSVGGWMDEKLFF. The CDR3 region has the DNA TGTGCCAGCAGCGTAGGCGGGTGGATGGATGAAAAACTGTTTTTT.

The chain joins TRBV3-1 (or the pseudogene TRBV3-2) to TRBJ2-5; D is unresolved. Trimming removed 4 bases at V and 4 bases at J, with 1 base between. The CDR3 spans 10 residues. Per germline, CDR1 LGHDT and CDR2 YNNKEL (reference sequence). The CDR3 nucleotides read TGTGCCAGCAGCCGAGAGACCCAGTACTTC. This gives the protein CASSRETQYF.

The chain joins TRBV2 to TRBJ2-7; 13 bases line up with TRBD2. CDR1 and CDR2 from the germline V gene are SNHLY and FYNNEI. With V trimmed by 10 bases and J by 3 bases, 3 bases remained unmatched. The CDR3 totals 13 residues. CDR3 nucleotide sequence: TGTGCCAACCGACTAGCGGGAGGCTACGAGCAGTACTTC. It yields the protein CANRLAGGYEQYF.

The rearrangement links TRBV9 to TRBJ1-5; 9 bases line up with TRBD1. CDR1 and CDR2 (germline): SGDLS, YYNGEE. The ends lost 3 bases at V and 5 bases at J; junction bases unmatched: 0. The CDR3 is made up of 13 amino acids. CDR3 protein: CASSGTGDQPQHF. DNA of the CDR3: TGTGCCAGCAGCGGGACAGGGGATCAGCCCCAGCATTTT. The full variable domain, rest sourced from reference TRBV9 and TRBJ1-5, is DSGVTQTPKHLITATGQRVTLRCSPRSGDLSVYWYQQSLDQGLQFLIQYYNGEERAKGNILERFSAQQFPDLHSELNLSSLELGDSALYFCASSGTGDQPQHFGDGTRLSIL.

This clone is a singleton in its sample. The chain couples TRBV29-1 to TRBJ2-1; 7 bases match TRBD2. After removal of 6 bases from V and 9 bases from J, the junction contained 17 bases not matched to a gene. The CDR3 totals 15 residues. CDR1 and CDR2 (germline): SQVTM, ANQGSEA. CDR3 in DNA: TGCAGCGTAGCCGAGCGGGACCCCGCAGGAAGTGAGCAGTTCTTC. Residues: CSVAERDPAGSEQFF.

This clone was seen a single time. The CDR3 DNA reads TGTGCCAGTACTCTGACCACCGAAGCTTTCTTT. It specifies CASTLTTEAFF. The gene calls are TRBV19 and TRBJ1-1, with D unresolved. CDR3 length: 11 amino acids. Deletions cut 7 bases from V and 8 bases from J, with 11 bases between. Per the germline V gene, CDR1 is LNHDA and CDR2 is SQIVND (reference sequence).

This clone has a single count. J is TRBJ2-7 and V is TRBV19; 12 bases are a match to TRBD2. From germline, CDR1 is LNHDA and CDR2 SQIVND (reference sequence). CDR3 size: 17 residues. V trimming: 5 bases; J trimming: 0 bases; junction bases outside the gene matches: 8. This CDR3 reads CASSVKTSGSISYEQYF. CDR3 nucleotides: TGTGCCAGTAGTGTCAAGACTAGCGGGAGTATCTCCTACGAGCAGTACTTC.

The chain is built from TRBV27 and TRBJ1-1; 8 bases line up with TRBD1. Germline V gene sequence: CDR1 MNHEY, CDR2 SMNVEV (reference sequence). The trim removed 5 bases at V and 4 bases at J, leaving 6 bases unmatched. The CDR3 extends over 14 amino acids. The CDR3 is CASSTDRVVTEAFF. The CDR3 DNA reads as TGTGCCAGCAGTACGGACAGGGTGGTCACTGAAGCTTTCTTT.

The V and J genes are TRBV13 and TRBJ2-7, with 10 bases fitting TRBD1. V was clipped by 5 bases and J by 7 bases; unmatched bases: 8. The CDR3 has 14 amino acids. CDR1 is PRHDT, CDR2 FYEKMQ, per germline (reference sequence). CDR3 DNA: TGTGCCAGCAGCAGAGGACAGGGGGGTTATGAGCAGTACTTC. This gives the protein CASSRGQGGYEQYF.

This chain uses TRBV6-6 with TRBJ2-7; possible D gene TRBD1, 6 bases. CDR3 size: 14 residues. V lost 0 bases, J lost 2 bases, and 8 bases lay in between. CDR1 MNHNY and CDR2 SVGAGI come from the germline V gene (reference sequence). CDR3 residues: CASSYSTGPYEQYF. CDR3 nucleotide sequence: TGTGCCAGCAGTTACTCGACAGGACCCTACGAGCAGTACTTC.

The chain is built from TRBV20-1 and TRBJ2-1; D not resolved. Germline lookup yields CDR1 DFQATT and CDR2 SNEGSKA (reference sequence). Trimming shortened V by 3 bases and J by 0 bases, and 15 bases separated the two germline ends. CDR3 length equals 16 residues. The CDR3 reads CSASGSARRSYNEQFF. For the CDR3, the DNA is TGCAGTGCTAGTGGCTCGGCCCGACGCTCCTACAATGAGCAGTTCTTC.

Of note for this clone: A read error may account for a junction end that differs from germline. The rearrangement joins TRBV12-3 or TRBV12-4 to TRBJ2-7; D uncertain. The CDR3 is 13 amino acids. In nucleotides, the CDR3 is TGTGCCAGCAGTTTATTCACTGGATACGGGCAGTACTTC. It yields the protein CASSLFTGYGQYF.

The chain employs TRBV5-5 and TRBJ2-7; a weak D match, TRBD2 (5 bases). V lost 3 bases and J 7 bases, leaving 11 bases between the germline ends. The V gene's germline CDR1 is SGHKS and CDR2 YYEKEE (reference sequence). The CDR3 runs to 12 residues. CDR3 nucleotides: TGTGCCAGCAGCTCGGGATCGAGGGAGCAGTACTTC. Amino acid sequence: CASSSGSREQYF. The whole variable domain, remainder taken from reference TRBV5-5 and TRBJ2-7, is DAGVTQSPTHLIKTRGQQVTLRCSPISGHKSVSWYQQVLGQGPQFIFQYYEKEERGRGNFPDRFSARQFPNYSSELNVNALLLGDSALYLCASSSGSREQYFGPGTRLTVT.

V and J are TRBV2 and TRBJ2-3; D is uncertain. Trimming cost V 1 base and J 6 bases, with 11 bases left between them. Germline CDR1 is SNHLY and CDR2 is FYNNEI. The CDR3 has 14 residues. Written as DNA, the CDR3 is TGTGCCAGCAGTGAAGATGTATACGGGGATACGCAGTATTTT. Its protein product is CASSEDVYGDTQYF. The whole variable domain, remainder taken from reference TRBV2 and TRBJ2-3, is EPEVTQTPSHQVTQMGQEVILRCVPISNHLYFYWYRQILGQKVEFLVSFYNNEISEKSEIFDDQFSVERPDGSNFTLKIRSTKLEDSAMYFCASSEDVYGDTQYFGPGTRLTVL.

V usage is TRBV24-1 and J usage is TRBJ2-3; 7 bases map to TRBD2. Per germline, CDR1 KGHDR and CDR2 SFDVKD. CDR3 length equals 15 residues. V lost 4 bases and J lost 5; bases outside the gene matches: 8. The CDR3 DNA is TGTGCCACCAGTGACACAGCGGGGCCCGGAGATACGCAGTATTTT. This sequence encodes CATSDTAGPGDTQYF.

The CDR3 loop reads CASSLVGREQYF. CDR3 in DNA: TGTGCCAGCAGCTTAGTGGGTCGCGAGCAGTACTTC. The V call is TRBV7-9, the J call TRBJ2-7; D not resolved. Germline CDR1 is SEHNR and CDR2 is FQNEAQ (reference sequence). Trimming pared 1 base from V and 6 bases from J, leaving 7 bases between. The CDR3 has 12 amino acids.

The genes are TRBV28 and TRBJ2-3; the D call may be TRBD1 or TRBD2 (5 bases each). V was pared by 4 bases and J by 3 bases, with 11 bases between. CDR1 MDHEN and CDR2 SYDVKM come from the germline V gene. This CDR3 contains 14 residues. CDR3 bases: TGTGCCAGCAGTTGGGGGAGTGAAACAGATACGCAGTATTTT. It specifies CASSWGSETDTQYF. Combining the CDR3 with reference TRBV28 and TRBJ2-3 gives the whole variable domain DVKVTQSSRYLVKRTGEKVFLECVQDMDHENMFWYRQDPGLGLRLIYFSYDVKMKEKGDIPEGYSVSREKKERFSLILESASTNQTSMYLCASSWGSETDTQYFGPGTRLTVL.

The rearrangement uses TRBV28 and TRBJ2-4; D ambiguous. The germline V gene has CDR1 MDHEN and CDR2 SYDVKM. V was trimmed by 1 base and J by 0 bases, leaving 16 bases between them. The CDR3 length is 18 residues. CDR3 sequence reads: CASSLSVARMLAKNIQYF. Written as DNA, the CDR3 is TGTGCCAGCAGTTTATCGGTGGCCCGGATGCTAGCCAAAAACATTCAGTACTTC.

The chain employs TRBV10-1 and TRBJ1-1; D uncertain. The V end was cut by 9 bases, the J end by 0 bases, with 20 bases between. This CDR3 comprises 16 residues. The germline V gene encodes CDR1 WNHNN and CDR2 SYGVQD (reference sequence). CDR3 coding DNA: TGCGCCAGTGATCTTGAAGACTGCCTTTTGAACACTGAAGCTTTCTTT. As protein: CASDLEDCLLNTEAFF.

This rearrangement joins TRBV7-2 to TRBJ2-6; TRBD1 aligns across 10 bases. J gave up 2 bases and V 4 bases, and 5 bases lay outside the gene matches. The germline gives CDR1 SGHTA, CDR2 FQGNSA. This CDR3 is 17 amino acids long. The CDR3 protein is CASSSDRGSAGANVLTF. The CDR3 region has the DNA TGTGCCAGCAGCTCGGACAGGGGGAGCGCTGGGGCCAACGTCCTGACTTTC.

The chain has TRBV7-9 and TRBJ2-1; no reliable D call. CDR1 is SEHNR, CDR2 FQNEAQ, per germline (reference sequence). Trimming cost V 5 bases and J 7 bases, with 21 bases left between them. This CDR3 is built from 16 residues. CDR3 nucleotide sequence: TGTGCCAGCAGCCAAGACGTCCTAGATCGGTGGAATGAGCAGTTCTTC. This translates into CASSQDVLDRWNEQFF.

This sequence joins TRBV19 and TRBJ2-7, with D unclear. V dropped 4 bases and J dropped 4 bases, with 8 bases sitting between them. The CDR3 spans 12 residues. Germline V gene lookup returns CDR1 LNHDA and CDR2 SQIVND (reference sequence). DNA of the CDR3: TGTGCCAGTAGTAGTATCTCTTACGAGCAGTACTTC. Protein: CASSSISYEQYF.